This T cell receptor (beta chain) was captured by sequencing in a study of blood T cell repertoires in COVID-19. About the research overall: There were acute and convalescent COVID-19 samples, and they came from the United States, Italy and Spain. PBMCs, B-cell-depleted T cells, or T cells were the source of the cDNA or gDNA that made up the material.

Trimming took 4 bases from V and 2 from J, leaving 14 bases between them. The CDR3 spans 15 residues. Per the germline V gene, CDR1 is SGHNT and CDR2 is YYREEE (reference sequence). Repertoires were generated with immunoSEQ multiplex PCR, while TCRdb's copy carries only in-frame clones and drops some. The sample consists of 250,000 to 300,000 clones, around 90% of them appearing once. All enrollees were roughly 18 to 100 years old and from 24 US areas. Assignment of participants to cohorts was predicated upon participant-reported clinical history. The genes are TRBV5-4 and TRBJ2-3, with a tentative D call TRBD2 (6 bases). Sequencing was done on a sample of PBMCs or T cells enriched from blood (not recorded which). The source of this sequence is a woman aged 40 to 50 with acute COVID-19. CDR3 sequence (DNA): TGTGCCAGCAGCGCGGCGGGGCGGGACACAGATACGCAGTATTTT. Protein product: CASSAAGRDTDTQYF.